The TCR beta chain under discussion was sequenced for a study of blood T cell repertoires in COVID-19. As for the study in general: Acute and convalescent COVID-19 samples came from the United States, Italy and Spain.

Study processing details: Counts of nucleated cells, estimated from reference gene primer amplification, were obtained. The data were produced by immunoSEQ multiplex PCR, yet TCRdb's version contains in-frame clones alone and is incomplete. For V, J and clone size, that table is used; D and trimming come from the DNA. The data contain 250,000 to 300,000 clones, around 93% of them seen just once; the ten biggest clones take up more than 1%. CDR3 length: 13 amino acids. Looked up from germline, CDR1 is MNHEY and CDR2 is SMNVEV (reference sequence). V lost 8 bases to trimming and J lost 7 bases; unmatched junction nucleotides: 4.

V and J are TRBV27 and TRBJ2-1; 11 nucleotides agree with TRBD1. Source material: PBMCs or T cells enriched from blood (not recorded which). This clonotype was sampled from a human donor in a cohort exposed to, infected with or recovered from COVID-19 (not recorded which). The donor label of this sample is uncertain. In DNA, the CDR3 is TGTGCCAGCGGGGGACAGGGGGGAAATGAGCAGTTCTTC. This sequence encodes CASGGQGGNEQFF.